This TCR beta chain originates from a study of human T cells and chemical hapten exposure. Study-level background: Patches with 0.01% DPC went on the upper back, and the tests were read at 6 days. Study-wide results and limits: TCRs exceeding 1 in 1000 frequency stayed unchanged with DPC sensitization. Relative to control repertoires, expanded TCRs gave rise to significantly more large CDR3 similarity clusters.

Details on this clonotype: No antigen is known for it.

Separate cDNA molecules received unique molecular identifiers, which the library attached to them. TCRdb processed the RACE reads anew with MiXCR; each CDR3 protein has one entry. The table has roughly 100,000 distinct CDR3 sequences, less than 15% seen once. Time point of the sample: pre-sensitization, week 0. As for treatment: therapeutic diphenylcyclopropenone sensitization with weekly scalp DPC. J was trimmed by 4 bases and V by 6 bases; bases with no gene match: 6. Germline V gene lookup returns CDR1 DFQATT and CDR2 SNEGSKA (reference sequence). The CDR3 has 13 amino acids. This sequence originates from a woman in her forties or fifties with alopecia areata. Some clones in this sample may be carry-over from other donors' samples. Specimen: whole blood, collected in connection with sensitization to the hapten diphenylcyclopropenone (DPC). The rearrangement joins TRBV20-1 to TRBJ1-5; 7 bases are shared with TRBD1. In nucleotides, the CDR3 is TGCAGTGCCTGGGGACAGCCGAATCAGCCCCAGCATTTT. This translates into CSAWGQPNQPQHF.